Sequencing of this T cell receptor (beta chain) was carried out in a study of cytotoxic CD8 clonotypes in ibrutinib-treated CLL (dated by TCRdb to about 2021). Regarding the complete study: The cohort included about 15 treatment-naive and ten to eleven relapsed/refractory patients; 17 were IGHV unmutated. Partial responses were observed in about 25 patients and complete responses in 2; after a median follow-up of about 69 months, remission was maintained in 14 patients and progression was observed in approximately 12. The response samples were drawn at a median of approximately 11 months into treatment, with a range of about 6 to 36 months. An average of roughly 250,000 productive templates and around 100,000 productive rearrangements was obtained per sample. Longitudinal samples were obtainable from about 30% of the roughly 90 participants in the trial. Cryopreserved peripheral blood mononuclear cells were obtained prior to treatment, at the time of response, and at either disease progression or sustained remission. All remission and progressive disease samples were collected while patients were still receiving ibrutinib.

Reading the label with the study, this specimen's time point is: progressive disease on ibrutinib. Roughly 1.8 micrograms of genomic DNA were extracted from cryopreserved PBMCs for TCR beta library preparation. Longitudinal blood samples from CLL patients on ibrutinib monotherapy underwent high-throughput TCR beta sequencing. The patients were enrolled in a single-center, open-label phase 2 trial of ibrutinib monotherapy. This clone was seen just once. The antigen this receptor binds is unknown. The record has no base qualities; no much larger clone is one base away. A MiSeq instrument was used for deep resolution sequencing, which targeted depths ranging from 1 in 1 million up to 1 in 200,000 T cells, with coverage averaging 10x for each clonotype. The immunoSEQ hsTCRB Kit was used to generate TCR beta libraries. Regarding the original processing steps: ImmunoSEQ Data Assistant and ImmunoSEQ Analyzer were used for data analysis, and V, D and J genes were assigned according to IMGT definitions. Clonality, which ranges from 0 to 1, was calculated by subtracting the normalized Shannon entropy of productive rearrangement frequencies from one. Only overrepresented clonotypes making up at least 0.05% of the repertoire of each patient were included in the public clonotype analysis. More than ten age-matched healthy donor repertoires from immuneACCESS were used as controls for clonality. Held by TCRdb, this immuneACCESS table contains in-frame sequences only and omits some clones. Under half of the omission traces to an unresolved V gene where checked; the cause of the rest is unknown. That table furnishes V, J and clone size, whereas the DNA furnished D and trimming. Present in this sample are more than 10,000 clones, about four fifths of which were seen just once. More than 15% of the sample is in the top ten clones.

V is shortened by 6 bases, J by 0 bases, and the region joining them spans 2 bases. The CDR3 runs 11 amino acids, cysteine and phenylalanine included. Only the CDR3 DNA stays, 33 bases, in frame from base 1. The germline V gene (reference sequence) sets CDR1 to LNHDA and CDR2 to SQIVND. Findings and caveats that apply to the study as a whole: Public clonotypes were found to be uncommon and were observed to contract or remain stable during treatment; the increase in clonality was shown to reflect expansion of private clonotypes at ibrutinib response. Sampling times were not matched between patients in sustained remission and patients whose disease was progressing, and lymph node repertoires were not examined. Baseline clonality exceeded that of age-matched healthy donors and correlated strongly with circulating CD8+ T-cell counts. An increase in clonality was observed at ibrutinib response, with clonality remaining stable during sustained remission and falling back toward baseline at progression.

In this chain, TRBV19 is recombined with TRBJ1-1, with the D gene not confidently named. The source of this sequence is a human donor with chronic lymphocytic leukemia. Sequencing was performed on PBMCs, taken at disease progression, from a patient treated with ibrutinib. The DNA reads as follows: TGTGCCAGTAGGTTGAACACTGAAGCTTTCTTT. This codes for CASRLNTEAFF.